A selection of T cell receptor beta chains follows, all from one sample in a study of shared clonotypes between healthy human individuals. Method: immunoSEQ multiplex PCR; TCRdb's copy keeps in-frame clones and lacks some. The data contain around 2,000,000 clones, roughly 95% of them singletons. Sequencing was done on a sample of naive CD4+ T cells sorted from blood. These receptors all come from a man between 18 and 35 years old in good health. Both conserved end residues are part of each CDR3. Fields, in order: V gene, D gene, J gene, clone size, CDR3 DNA, CDR3 protein. D genes are given only for firm matches. Clone size is not always given. Where it is, it says once, few, many or a class for expanded clones.

>TRBV5-8|TRBD1|TRBJ2-2|.
TGTGCCAGCAGGTTTTACAGGGGGCGAGGCGGGGAGCTGTTTTTT
CASRFYRGRGGELFF
>TRBV19|TRBD1|TRBJ2-7|.
TGTGCCAGTAGTAAGCCGGGACAGAAATACGAGCAGTACTTC
CASSKPGQKYEQYF
>TRBV5-5|.|TRBJ1-3|.
TGTGCCCCCCCAGGGAAACTCCCGGACAGTGGAAACACCATATATTTT
CAPPGKLPDSGNTIYF
>TRBV4-2|.|TRBJ2-5|.
TGTGCCAGCAGCCAAGAGCGGAACCGCGAGACCCAGTACTTC
CASSQERNRETQYF
>TRBV7-2|.|TRBJ2-3|once
TGTGCCAGCAGCCAAAGCGGGTGGGGCACAGATACGCAGTATTTT
CASSQSGWGTDTQYF
>TRBV4-3|.|TRBJ1-4|.
TGCGCCAGCAGCCAAGAATTCAGGGACTTAATGGGTGAAAAACTGTTTTTT
CASSQEFRDLMGEKLFF
>TRBV27|TRBD1|TRBJ2-7|.
TGTGCCAGCAGTTTCTTGGCAGGGGGTAGAGGACGCGAGCAGTACTTC
CASSFLAGGRGREQYF
>TRBV21-1|.|TRBJ1-2|.
TGTGCCAGCAGCAAAGGAGGACAGGGAATATCACCCTATGGCTACACCTTC
CASSKGGQGISPYGYTF
>TRBV4-1|.|TRBJ2-4|many
TGCGCCAGCAGCGGGTCAGGGCTGGGCAAAAACATTCAGTACTTC
CASSGSGLGKNIQYF
>TRBV6-4|TRBD1|TRBJ2-4|.
TGTGCCAGCAAACAGGGGGCCGCGGCCAAAAACATTCAGTACTTC
CASKQGAAAKNIQYF
>TRBV6-5|TRBD1|TRBJ1-3|.
TGTGCCAGCGTCGGGGACAGGGCTGGAAACACCATATATTTT
CASVGDRAGNTIYF
>TRBV5-6|TRBD1|TRBJ1-6|many
TGTGCCAGCAGCGCGTCACCCGGGACAGGGGGCCTGCATAATTCACCCCTCCACTTT
CASSASPGTGGLHNSPLHF
>TRBV6-1|.|TRBJ2-4|.
TGTGCCAGCAGTGAGGGGGAGGACGTTAAGGGCAAAAACATTCAGTACTTC
CASSEGEDVKGKNIQYF